This TCR beta chain was obtained from a study of tumour-infiltrating T cells in Burkitt lymphoma. Across the whole study: Productive clonality predicted overall and progression-free survival.

Libraries were prepared by immunoSEQ multiplex PCR; TCRdb keeps only in-frame clonotypes and omits some of them. This table holds 13,000 to 15,000 clones, approximately 83% found once. CDR1 SEHNR and CDR2 FQNEAQ come from the germline V gene (reference sequence). The CDR3 extends over 14 amino acids. The V gene lost 5 bases and the J gene lost 2 bases, with 13 bases spanning the gap. This TCR was recovered from a human donor with diffuse large B-cell lymphoma. This chain links TRBV7-9 with TRBJ2-7; D possibly corresponds to TRBD1 (5 bases). The sequenced sample was tumor tissue. CDR3 residues: CASSPPGAPYEQYF. Written as DNA, the CDR3 is TGTGCCAGCAGCCCGCCTGGGGCCCCCTACGAGCAGTACTTC.